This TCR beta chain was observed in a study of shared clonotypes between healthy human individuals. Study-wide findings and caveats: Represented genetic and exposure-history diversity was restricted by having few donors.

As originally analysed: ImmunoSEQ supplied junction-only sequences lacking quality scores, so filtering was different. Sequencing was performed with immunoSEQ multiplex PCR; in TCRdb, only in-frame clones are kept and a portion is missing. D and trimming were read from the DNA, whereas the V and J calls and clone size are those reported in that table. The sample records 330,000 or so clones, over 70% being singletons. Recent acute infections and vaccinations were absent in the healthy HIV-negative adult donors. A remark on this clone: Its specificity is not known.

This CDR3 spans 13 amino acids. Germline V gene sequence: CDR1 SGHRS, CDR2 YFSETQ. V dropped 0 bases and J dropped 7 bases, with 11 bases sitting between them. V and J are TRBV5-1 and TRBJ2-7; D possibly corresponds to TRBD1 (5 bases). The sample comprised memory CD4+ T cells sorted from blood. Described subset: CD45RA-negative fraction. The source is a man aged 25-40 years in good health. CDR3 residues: CASSLGQGREQYF. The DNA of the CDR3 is TGCGCCAGCAGCTTGGGGCAGGGTCGAGAGCAGTACTTC. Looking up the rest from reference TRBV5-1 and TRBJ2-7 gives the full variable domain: KAGVTQTPRYLIKTRGQQVTLSCSPISGHRSVSWYQQTPGQGLQFLFEYFSETQRNKGNFPGRFSGRQFSNSRSEMNVSTLELGDSALYLCASSLGQGREQYFGPGTRLTVT.